Here is one T cell receptor beta chain with its context. The antigen remains undetermined. Primers for the PCR totalled 60 Vbeta and 13 Jbeta. Profiled with immunoSEQ multiplex PCR; TCRdb holds only in-frame clones, not every one. The sample lists 200,000 to 250,000 clones, roughly three quarters occurring once. The data belong to a study of cytomegalovirus exposure and HLA in healthy donors. Study-wide points: The study assumed roughly uniform donor sequencing depth for presence/absence analyses. Reportedly, HLA-A and HLA-B alleles of most subjects were accurately predicted from TCR beta. Cytomegalovirus association was assigned to 150 to 200 TCR beta chains. The authors excluded some V segments, including TRBV6-2 and TRBV6-3, as indistinguishable.

The CDR3 has 18 residues. The V and J ends lost 9 bases and 0 bases, in that order; junction bases with no gene match: 15. CDR1 and CDR2 from the germline V gene are LNHDA and SQIVND (reference sequence). The chain uses TRBV19 and TRBJ1-3; TRBD1 matches 9 bases. Source material: PBMCs. This clonotype was obtained from a man aged 45-65 years in good health and CMV-seronegative. CDR3 region: CASPWTGASLNSGNTIYF. The DNA of the CDR3 is TGTGCCAGCCCCTGGACAGGGGCCTCGTTAAACTCTGGAAACACCATATATTTT. Combining the CDR3 with reference TRBV19 and TRBJ1-3 gives the whole variable domain DGGITQSPKYLFRKEGQNVTLSCEQNLNHDAMYWYRQDPGQGLRLIYYSQIVNDFQKGDIAEGYSVSREKKESFPLTVTSAQKNPTAFYLCASPWTGASLNSGNTIYFGEGSWLTVV.